The next 18 T cell receptor beta chains were all read from a single sample in a study of prognosis after radiotherapy for stage I lung cancer (dated by TCRdb to about 2021). The instrument was an Illumina HiSeq 3000. Two rounds of multiplex PCR were performed to amplify the TCR beta CDR3 region from genomic DNA. The first PCR round used primers specific to each TRBV and TRBJ gene, with sequences filed in Chinese patent CN105087789A. TCRdb reworked the public reads: Q25 trimming with fastp, MiXCR clone assembly, productive beta chains retained. Rows are unified per CDR3 protein, each entry keeping the most common DNA and genes. The sample table records around 28,000 distinct CDR3 sequences; under 60% of these occur just once. The top ten constitute 16% of the sample. The source material was PBMCs, sampled before or after stereotactic body radiation therapy (not recorded which). These receptors came from a donor over 45 with non-small cell lung cancer.

This clonotype was observed a few times. The chain links TRBV20-1 to TRBJ2-1, with 12 bases identical to TRBD2. The CDR3 contains 15 residues. Trimming took 8 bases from V and 9 from J; bases not matched to a gene: 14. The V gene's germline CDR1 is DFQATT and CDR2 SNEGSKA (reference sequence). The CDR3 region has the DNA TGCAGTTCTCGTACTAGCGGGAGGCTCGGCGTTGAGCAGTTCTTC. Residues: CSSRTSGRLGVEQFF.

This clonotype has a handful of counts. An end of the junction does not agree with germline; a read error may underlie this. In nucleotides, the CDR3 is TGTGCCGGCAGCCAAGAGTCGGGCAGGGCAGGGCCAGATACGCAGTATTTT. This codes for CAGSQESGRAGPDTQYF. V is TRBV4-2 and J is TRBJ2-3; TRBD1 is a possible D gene (5 bases). Germline V gene data show CDR1 as LGHNA and CDR2 as YNFKEQ. There are 17 residues in the CDR3.

The chain has TRBV9 and TRBJ2-7; TRBD2 agrees at 9 bases. Germline V CDR1 and CDR2: SGDLS, YYNGEE. J gave up 2 bases and V 4 bases, and 13 bases lay outside the gene matches. The CDR3 has 17 amino acids. The DNA of the CDR3 is TGTGCCAGCAGCTTAGATGTGCTAGCGGGGACACCCTACGAGCAGTACTTC. It encodes CASSLDVLAGTPYEQYF.

As to this clonotype: A much larger clone is a single base away; this may be a read error. This chain links TRBV5-6 with TRBJ2-3, with TRBD2 matching over 9 bases. J lost 9 bases, V lost 7 bases, and 12 bases had no gene match. From germline, CDR1 is SGHDT and CDR2 YYEEEE. The CDR3 length is 14 residues. The CDR3 sequence is CASPGPVAGATQYF. CDR3 DNA sequence: TGTGCCAGCCCGGGCCCTGTAGCGGGAGCGACGCAGTATTTT.

This clonotype occurred many times. The chain uses TRBV9 and TRBJ2-2, with D unresolved. Germline assignment: CDR1 SGDLS and CDR2 YYNGEE. The ends were cut back, 3 bases at V and 7 bases at J, with 10 bases in the middle. The CDR3 loop spans 13 amino acids. The CDR3 spells CASSATPIGELFF. The DNA of the CDR3 is TGTGCCAGCAGCGCAACCCCTATCGGGGAGCTGTTTTTT.

In its sample, this clonotype was seen many times. CDR3 residues: CASSLGLAGGNEQFF. Here the CDR3 DNA reads TGTGCCAGCAGCCTCGGACTAGCGGGAGGTAATGAGCAGTTCTTC. The J gene is TRBJ2-1, the V gene TRBV7-2; 14 nucleotides match TRBD2. The germline V gene has CDR1 SGHTA and CDR2 FQGNSA. The CDR3 is 15 amino acids. J was trimmed by 7 bases and V by 5 bases; bases with no gene match: 4.

In its sample, this clonotype was seen many times. This chain uses TRBV27 with TRBJ2-6; TRBD1 agrees at 10 bases. The CDR3 length is 20 residues. Germline V CDR1 and CDR2: MNHEY, SMNVEV (reference sequence). V lost 4 bases, J lost 2 bases, and 14 bases stayed unmatched. CDR3: CASSSPWGRDRGTGANVLTF. The CDR3 DNA reads as TGTGCCAGCAGTTCTCCGTGGGGGCGGGACAGGGGTACTGGGGCCAACGTCCTGACTTTC.

This clonotype was recorded at least ten times. The chain recombines TRBV5-6 with TRBJ2-3; D is tentatively TRBD1 or TRBD2 (5 bases each). The germline gives CDR1 SGHDT, CDR2 YYEEEE. The CDR3 runs 14 residues. Trimming cost V 2 bases and J 4 bases, with 11 bases left between them. For the CDR3, the DNA is TGTGCCAGCAGCTTCTATGGGGGATCAGATACGCAGTATTTT. This encodes CASSFYGGSDTQYF.

In its sample, this clonotype ranks as medium-sized. The CDR3 loop reads CATSDMFAYGYTF. The CDR3 nucleotides read TGTGCCACCAGTGATATGTTCGCCTATGGCTACACCTTC. V usage is TRBV24-1 and J usage is TRBJ1-2; D is uncertain. The V end was cut by 3 bases, the J end by 4 bases, with 8 bases between. Germline loops: CDR1 KGHDR, CDR2 SFDVKD. The CDR3 totals 13 residues.

This clonotype was counted many times. This CDR3 reads CASSLTTGRTDTQYF. CDR3 coding DNA: TGTGCCAGCAGCTTAACGACAGGGAGGACAGATACGCAGTATTTT. The chain recombines TRBV7-9 with TRBJ2-3, with D possibly TRBD1 on 7 matching bases. Germline loops: CDR1 SEHNR, CDR2 FQNEAQ (reference sequence). This CDR3 has 15 amino acids. V was shortened by 2 bases and J by 3 bases, with 12 bases between the two germline ends.

This clonotype is classed as medium-sized. The V gene is TRBV12-3 or TRBV12-4, the J gene TRBJ1-2; D unclear. Trimming stripped 8 bases from V and 5 bases from J, with 18 bases between. The CDR3 runs to 14 residues. CDR3 sequence: CASAPGRGLYGYTF. In DNA form, the CDR3 reads TGTGCCAGCGCCCCGGGAAGAGGGTTGTATGGCTACACCTTC.

By sample share, this clonotype is medium-sized (0.01 to 0.1%). V gene TRBV5-1 combines with J gene TRBJ1-2; D is undetermined. Trimming took off 5 bases at V and 1 base at J, with 30 bases between the two ends. This CDR3 spans 20 amino acids. CDR1 is SGHRS and CDR2 is YFSETQ in the germline V gene. CDR3 nucleotides: TGCGCCAGCAGGCCCCGTTCAGCACAGTCGATCTCCTTTCATAACTATGGCTACACCTTC. Translating gives CASRPRSAQSISFHNYGYTF.

This clonotype has a count of ten or more. The chain carries TRBV28 and TRBJ2-1; tentative D call: TRBD1 (6 bases). Trimming took off 6 bases at V and 6 bases at J, with 21 bases between the two ends. CDR1 is MDHEN and CDR2 is SYDVKM in the germline V gene. The CDR3 runs 16 residues. CDR3 residues: CASRRAGTGMSNEQFF. CDR3 nucleotide sequence: TGTGCCAGCAGACGCGCAGGTACAGGGATGTCCAATGAGCAGTTCTTC. The variable domain in full, with the rest retrieved from reference TRBV28 and TRBJ2-1, is DVKVTQSSRYLVKRTGEKVFLECVQDMDHENMFWYRQDPGLGLRLIYFSYDVKMKEKGDIPEGYSVSREKKERFSLILESASTNQTSMYLCASRRAGTGMSNEQFFGPGTRLTVL.

As regards this clonotype: This sequence is one base from a far larger clone and is likely a read error. The V and J genes are TRBV6-2 or TRBV6-3 and TRBJ2-3; no firm D call. Between the trimmed V and J ends, which lost 5 bases and 8 bases, there was a span of 20 bases. The germline gives CDR1 MNHEY, CDR2 SVGEGT. CDR3 length: 15 residues. Here the CDR3 reads CASSDDLGSLATQYF. In DNA, the CDR3 is TGTGCCAGCAGTGACGACCTGGGATCCCTGGCTACGCAGTATTTT.

This clonotype has ten or more counts. The CDR3 sequence is CASGGQANTEAFF. In nucleotides, the CDR3 is TGTGCCAGCGGAGGACAAGCGAACACTGAAGCTTTCTTT. The V gene is TRBV25-1, the J gene TRBJ1-1, with D perhaps matching TRBD1 (5 bases). Germline-derived CDR1 and CDR2 are MGHDK and SYGVNS. Trimming cost V 8 bases and J 1 base, with 11 bases left between them. This CDR3 is built from 13 residues.

Comment on this clonotype: It differs at one base from a far larger clone, so likely a read error. J is TRBJ2-2 and V is TRBV6-1; tentatively, D is TRBD2 (6 bases). This CDR3 comprises 17 residues. Germline lookup yields CDR1 MNHNS and CDR2 SASEGT. In DNA form, the CDR3 reads TGTGCCAGCTGTGACTCGGAGGGCGGCGATTATACCGGGGAGCTGTTTTTT. This sequence encodes CASCDSEGGDYTGELFF.

This clonotype was picked up one time. A read error likely explains this, since a far larger clone differs by one base. The CDR3 loop is CASSRGTESFF. The CDR3 DNA follows: TGTGCCAGCTCCAGGGGCACTGAATCTTTCTTT. The chain has TRBV6-4 and TRBJ1-1; D is perhaps TRBD1 (6 bases). Per germline, CDR1 MRHNA and CDR2 SNTAGT. CDR3 size: 11 residues.

This chain connects TRBV9 to TRBJ2-2; the match to TRBD2 covers 9 bases. Germline V gene sequence: CDR1 SGDLS, CDR2 YYNGEE. CDR3 length: 16 amino acids. With V trimmed by 5 bases and J by 7 bases, 12 bases remained unmatched. The CDR3 DNA follows: TGTGCCAGCAGTTCACCCGGGACTAGCAATAGCGGGGAGCTGTTTTTT. Its protein is CASSSPGTSNSGELFF.